This T cell receptor beta chain is drawn from a study of regulatory T cells in long-lasting Graves disease. Study-level findings and limits: Peripheral blood alone, not thyroid tissue, underwent study.

The V gene's germline CDR1 is KGHSH and CDR2 LQKENI. There are 15 residues in the CDR3. Trimming removed 1 base from V and 1 base from J, with 7 bases in between. Time point described: newly diagnosed GD, antithyroid drugs for less than 3 months. Isolated PBMC RNA provided the starting material for the TCR library. Libraries of TCR beta came from iRepertoire HTBI primers plus Arm-PCR of CDR3 regions. TCRdb re-derived calls from the multiplex PCR reads in MiXCR, one entry per CDR3 protein. The sample yields approximately 470,000 distinct CDR3 sequences, 16% seen once. For this clonotype: The antigen remains unidentified.

The data were also submitted as part of a second study, on T cells in Graves' hyperthyroidism and ophthalmopathy.

This chain uses TRBV18 with TRBJ2-2, with D uncertain. The TCR comes from a man aged 35 to 55 with Graves disease. The material was peripheral blood mononuclear cells (PBMCs), obtained at new diagnosis, from a patient treated with antithyroid drugs. The CDR3: CASSPQNGNTGELFF. In nucleotides, the CDR3 is TGTGCCAGCTCACCACAGAACGGGAACACCGGGGAGCTGTTTTTT. Full variable domain (outside the CDR3, taken from reference TRBV18 and TRBJ2-2): NAGVMQNPRHLVRRRGQEARLRCSPMKGHSHVYWYRQLPEEGLKFMVYLQKENIIDESGMPKERFSAEFPKEGPSILRIQQVVRGDSAAYFCASSPQNGNTGELFFGEGSRLTVL.